This TCR beta chain was recorded in a study of blood T cell repertoires in COVID-19. Study context: Sites across the United States, Italy and Spain contributed samples from acute and convalescent COVID-19. From T cells, B-cell-depleted T cells, or PBMCs came the material, which was cDNA or gDNA.

Source study methods: Estimated nucleated cell counts came from reference gene primer amplification. Clones were read by immunoSEQ multiplex PCR, and TCRdb kept only the in-frame ones, dropping some. Clone size and the V and J calls come from that table; the DNA yielded D and trimming. The table includes roughly 82,000 clones, less than 95% detected once. This CDR3 has 15 amino acids. Germline-derived CDR1 and CDR2 are SGDLS and YYNGEE. The germline V and J ends were trimmed by 0 bases and 10 bases, with 17 bases remaining between them. The V call is TRBV9, the J call TRBJ2-1; D might be TRBD2 (5 bases). The specimen sequenced was peripheral blood. The sequence was collected from a woman between 45 and 65 years old in a cohort sampled during active COVID-19. The CDR3 loop is CASSVGSNHWEEQFF. In DNA form, the CDR3 reads TGTGCCAGCAGCGTAGGTAGCAACCATTGGGAGGAGCAGTTCTTC.